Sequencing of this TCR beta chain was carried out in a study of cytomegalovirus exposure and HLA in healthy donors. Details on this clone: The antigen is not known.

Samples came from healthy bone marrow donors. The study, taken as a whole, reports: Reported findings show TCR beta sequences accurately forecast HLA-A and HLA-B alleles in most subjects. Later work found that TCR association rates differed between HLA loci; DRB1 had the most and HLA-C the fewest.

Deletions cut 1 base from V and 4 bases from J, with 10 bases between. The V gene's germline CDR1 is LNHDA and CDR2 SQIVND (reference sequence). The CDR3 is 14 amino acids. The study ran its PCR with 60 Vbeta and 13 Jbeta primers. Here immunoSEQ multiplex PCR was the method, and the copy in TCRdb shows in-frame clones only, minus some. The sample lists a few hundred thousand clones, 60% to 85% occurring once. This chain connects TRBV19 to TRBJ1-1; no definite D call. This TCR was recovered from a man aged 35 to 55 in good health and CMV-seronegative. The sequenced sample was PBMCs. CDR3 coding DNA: TGTGCCAGTAGTATAGGGGGAGGAGGCACTGAAGCTTTCTTT. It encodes CASSIGGGGTEAFF.